This T cell receptor beta chain was identified during a study of blood T cells in healthy people across ages (dated by TCRdb to between 2014 and 2017). Looking at the study overall: In model experiments, roughly one uniquely barcoded TCR beta cDNA molecule per two T cells was captured by template switching. Age-related changes in TCR beta repertoire diversity were measured in the study by deep sequencing normalized with unique cDNA molecular identifiers. For two donors (one aged 18 to 30 and one aged 80 or older), the study analyzed two additional independent replicas of 1 million unique cDNA reads from the same blood draw. Donors were grouped into four age groups: young (average approximately 15 years), middle-aged (around 39), aged (around 62) and long-lived (approximately 78).

The method behind the library was 5' RACE. The sample was run on an Illumina HiSeq 2500. A second roughly 6 to 11 cycle PCR used a sample-barcoded 5' primer and a J-beta primer mix. A unique molecular identifier was introduced onto each TCR beta cDNA molecule by a template-switch 5' adaptor carrying 12 random nucleotides. Each sample yielded at least 2.5 million CDR3-containing paired-end reads. First-strand cDNA was synthesized from all RNA with the Mint cDNA synthesis kit, primed by a TRBC-specific oligonucleotide. After uracil-DNA glycosylase treatment, a first 18-cycle PCR used universal primers M1SS and BC2_uni_R on all cDNA. The original pipeline was this. For normalization, 1 million high-quality reads, each with a distinct molecular identifier, were randomly selected from each sample. Instead of being binned into consensus sequences, reads with shared molecular identifiers were discarded. MiTCR, run with a Q25 quality threshold and the strictest error-elimination algorithm, handled CDR3 identification, clonotype clustering and error correction. A nonparametric unseen species model using Euler transformation provided a lower-bound estimate of total TCR beta diversity. The public reads were run again by TCRdb, first through fastp at Q25 and then through MiXCR, and only productive beta chains were kept. Records with the same CDR3 protein are collapsed into one entry carrying the most frequent genes and DNA. TCRdb's processing, not the authors', yielded these V and J calls. The sample table shows approximately 800,000 distinct CDR3 sequences, and 25% to 30% are seen once. The ten largest clones represent around 3% of the sample.

The approximately 40 donors, aged roughly 6 to 90 years, were systemically healthy Caucasian individuals from Russia. Each donor gave around 9.8 milliliters of peripheral blood, collected into EDTA-treated Vacutainer tubes. PBMCs were isolated by Ficoll-Paque density-gradient centrifugation, with at least 6 million obtained per sample. Trizol reagent was used to extract total RNA from PBMCs, with at least 6 micrograms per sample. Naive CD45RAhigh/CD27high T cell percentages were measured by flow cytometry on a PBMC aliquot from every donor. This clonotype appeared a few times. No cognate antigen has been identified for it. Base qualities are not provided; no much larger clone lies one nucleotide away. What the research found in general, with its limitations: Conclusive comparison of naive and antigen-experienced compartments was prevented by the profiling of bulk unsorted PBMCs. Estimates of total diversity from one million sequenced T cells were regarded as lower bounds and underestimates. The long-lived group showed more naive CD4+ T cells, fewer expanded clones and increased TCR diversity than the aged group, suggesting age selection. The CMV infection status of donors was not known, potentially confounding age-related changes in expanded clonotypes. As age increased, observed TCR beta diversity per million T cells dropped in a roughly linear way, and a significant reduction was already evident by age roughly 40. The percentage of naive T cells measured by flow cytometry correlated strongly with observed TCR beta diversity.

Measured from the cysteine to the phenylalanine, the CDR3 is 16 residues long. Only the CDR3 portion is preserved as DNA: 48 bases, with reading frame beginning at the first base. The germline V gene (reference sequence) provides CDR1 MNHEY and CDR2 SMNVEV. Trimming leaves V shorter by 2 bases and J shorter by 6 bases, with the junction holding 6 bases beyond the gene matches. These data also formed part of another study, on T cells of mothers and their children. The other study reports the following: The donors were nine systemically healthy Caucasian individuals, made up of three mothers and their six children. cDNA synthesis used all of the extracted RNA, with 1.5 ug of RNA in each 15 ul reaction. In the second PCR, the M1S primer introduced both the sample barcodes and 2-4 random nucleotides. Over 9.5 million TCR beta CDR3 reads were obtained for each mother, and around 3 million reads were obtained for each child. Thymic selection similarly shapes TCR recombination output in related and unrelated pairs, with minor effect from inherited differences. Normalized repertoire overlap in related mother-child pairs was always slightly higher than in unrelated mother-child pairs, but the difference was never significant. With a sensitivity of about 100 clones per million clonotypes, no persistent microchimeric T cell clones were detected. To look for features that set related mother-child pairs apart from unrelated individuals, the researchers ran deep NGS to compare the TCR beta repertoires of mothers and children. On average, the children were roughly 10 +/- 4 years old, while the mothers were about 40 +/- 4 years old. Libraries were sequenced on Illumina HiSeq 2000 with 100+100 nt paired-end reads after adapter ligation with NEBNext reagents. To prevent cross-contamination, the mother and child libraries were prepared one month apart and sequenced in separate runs. For each donor, somewhere between about 500,000 and 2,300,000 distinct TCR beta clonotypes were identified. Naive TCR beta clonotypes were estimated from low-frequency clonotypes matched to each donor's FACS-determined naive share, without sorting.

The origin of this receptor is a boy aged 5-17 years in good health. This chain is built from TRBV27 and TRBJ2-2; 10 central bases correspond to TRBD2. The specimen sequenced was blood. The sequenced DNA: TGTGCCAGCAGTTTAAATAAGCGGGGGGGCCCCGGGGAGCTGTTTTTT. Its translation is CASSLNKRGGPGELFF.